One sample yielded the 14 T cell receptor beta chains listed below, sequenced in a study of blood T cell repertoires in COVID-19. TCRdb keeps only in-frame clones here, not all; method: immunoSEQ multiplex PCR. The table records about 440,000 clones, about 85% of them present only once. Sequenced input: PBMCs or T cells enriched from blood (not recorded which). All receptors derive from a woman under 30 with acute COVID-19.

V and J are TRBV4-1 and TRBJ1-1, with no clear D. Germline lookup yields CDR1 MGHRA and CDR2 YSYEKL. The CDR3 totals 16 residues. Between the trimmed V and J ends, which lost 0 bases and 2 bases, there was a span of 13 bases. The DNA for the CDR3 is TGCGCCAGCAGCCAAGAGGTGGGCAGGATAAACACTGAAGCTTTCTTT. It is translated as CASSQEVGRINTEAFF.

This clone was picked up a small number of times. DNA for the CDR3: TGCAGCGTTGTTGGGAGCTCTGGAAACACCATATATTTT. It encodes CSVVGSSGNTIYF. The chain has TRBV29-1 and TRBJ1-3, with unresolved D. The length of the CDR3 is 13 residues. V lost 4 bases, J lost 0 bases, and 7 bases lay in between. Germline CDR1 reads SQVTM; CDR2 reads ANQGSEA.

This chain connects TRBV29-1 to TRBJ1-4, with no clear D. Germline V lookup: CDR1 SQVTM, CDR2 ANQGSEA. V was cut by 6 bases and J by 1 base, with 9 bases left in between. The CDR3 loop spans 13 amino acids. CDR3 in amino acids: CSVQRGTNEKLFF. The CDR3 coding sequence is TGCAGCGTCCAGAGAGGAACTAATGAAAAACTGTTTTTT. The full variable domain, its missing parts supplied by reference TRBV29-1 and TRBJ1-4, is SAVISQKPSRDICQRGTSLTIQCQVDSQVTMMFWYRQQPGQSLTLIATANQGSEATYESGFVIDKFPISRPNLTFSTLTVSNMSPEDSSIYLCSVQRGTNEKLFFGSGTQLSVL.

The genes are TRBV27 and TRBJ2-3; 9 positions agree with TRBD2. This CDR3 is built from 16 residues. V trimming: 3 bases; J trimming: 7 bases; junction bases outside the gene matches: 11. CDR1 is MNHEY, CDR2 SMNVEV, per germline (reference sequence). CDR3 sequence: CASSFLAGDVLYTQYF. The CDR3 DNA reads TGTGCCAGCAGTTTTTTAGCGGGAGACGTCTTGTATACGCAGTATTTT.

The chain couples TRBV6-5 to TRBJ1-5, with TRBD1 as a possible D gene (5 bases). Germline assignment: CDR1 MNHEY and CDR2 SVGAGI. Trimming left V 6 bases short and J 3 bases short, with 12 bases between. The CDR3 is 14 residues long. CDR3 coding DNA: TGTGCCAGCAGCCTTGACAGAGTCAATCAGCCCCAGCATTTT. Protein: CASSLDRVNQPQHF.

This chain uses TRBV27 with TRBJ2-5, with 7 bases that match TRBD1. V shed 5 bases and J 2 bases; nucleotides not matched to a gene: 8. Germline assignment: CDR1 MNHEY and CDR2 SMNVEV (reference sequence). This CDR3 comprises 15 residues. CDR3 loop: CASSQRQGVQETQYF. The CDR3 coding sequence is TGTGCCAGCAGTCAAAGACAGGGAGTTCAAGAGACCCAGTACTTC.

The chain links TRBV10-2 to TRBJ1-1; no definite D call. This CDR3 has 13 residues. V gave up 4 bases and J gave up 5 bases, with 11 bases separating them. Germline CDR1 WSHSY, CDR2 SAAADI. The CDR3 DNA reads TGCGCCAGCAGTGTCATCAGAGGGACTGAAGCTTTCTTT. Amino acids: CASSVIRGTEAFF.

CDR3: CASGLGQGGPGELFF. Written as DNA, the CDR3 is TGTGCTAGTGGCCTAGGGCAGGGTGGCCCCGGGGAGCTGTTTTTT. V gene TRBV12-5 combines with J gene TRBJ2-2; weak D call: TRBD1 (5 bases). V gave up 6 bases and J gave up 6 bases, with 17 bases separating them. There are 15 residues in the CDR3. The germline CDR1 and CDR2 sequences are LGHNT and FRNRAP.

This sequence joins TRBV11-2 and TRBJ2-7; 9 bases are a match to TRBD2. The germline V gene encodes CDR1 SGHAT and CDR2 FQNNGV. The CDR3 contains 14 residues. Trimming removed 2 bases from V and 7 bases from J; junction bases left unmatched: 6. The CDR3 reads CASSLPREGREQYF. The CDR3 coding sequence is TGTGCCAGCAGCTTACCGCGGGAGGGTCGAGAGCAGTACTTC.

The chain links TRBV4-1 to TRBJ1-5, with 12 bases lining up with TRBD1. Germline-derived CDR1 and CDR2 are MGHRA and YSYEKL. The CDR3 is made up of 16 amino acids. J was trimmed by 8 bases and V by 2 bases; bases with no gene match: 7. CDR3 nucleotides: TGCGCCAGCAGCCAAATCCCGGGACAGGGGGCCGAGCCCCAGCATTTT. Its protein product is CASSQIPGQGAEPQHF.

This rearrangement joins TRBV19 to TRBJ1-2; the match to TRBD1 covers 7 bases. The J segment lost 3 bases and the V segment lost 7 bases, leaving 14 bases of the junction unmatched. This CDR3 is 16 amino acids long. Germline loops: CDR1 LNHDA, CDR2 SQIVND (reference sequence). The chain's CDR3 is CASTSGGPLSDYGYTF. In nucleotides, the CDR3 is TGTGCCAGTACTTCAGGGGGGCCTCTTAGTGACTATGGCTACACCTTC.

The CDR3 here is CAWSVRAGGGEKLFF. In nucleotides, the CDR3 is TGTGCCTGGAGTGTAAGGGCAGGGGGAGGCGAAAAACTGTTTTTT. The chain combines TRBV30 with TRBJ1-4, with 7 bases lining up with TRBD1. Per the germline V gene, CDR1 is GTSNPN and CDR2 is SVGIG (reference sequence). The CDR3 loop spans 15 amino acids. V shed 0 bases, J shed 8 bases, and the junction held 9 bases outside the gene matches. Based on the CDR3 plus reference TRBV30 and TRBJ1-4, the full variable domain is SQTIHQWPATLVQPVGSPLSLECTVEGTSNPNLYWYRQAAGRGLQLLFYSVGIGQISSEVPQNLSASRPQDRQFILSSKKLLLSDSGFYLCAWSVRAGGGEKLFFGSGTQLSVL.

The chain uses TRBV5-6 and TRBJ2-1; TRBD2 agrees at 16 bases. The CDR3 extends over 19 amino acids. V shed 4 bases, J shed 8 bases, and the junction held 15 bases outside the gene matches. The germline gives CDR1 SGHDT, CDR2 YYEEEE. In nucleotides, the CDR3 is TGTGCCAGCAGCGGTACGGGACTAGCGGGGGGGAAGTACATTGATGAGCAGTTCTTC. Translated: CASSGTGLAGGKYIDEQFF.

This chain connects TRBV28 to TRBJ1-2; TRBD1 agrees at 7 bases. Germline V lookup: CDR1 MDHEN, CDR2 SYDVKM. V shed 5 bases, J shed 8 bases, and the junction held 8 bases outside the gene matches. CDR3 length: 13 residues. The CDR3 DNA is TGTGCCAGCAGTGCTACAGGGGCTGAGGGCTACACCTTC. This sequence encodes CASSATGAEGYTF.